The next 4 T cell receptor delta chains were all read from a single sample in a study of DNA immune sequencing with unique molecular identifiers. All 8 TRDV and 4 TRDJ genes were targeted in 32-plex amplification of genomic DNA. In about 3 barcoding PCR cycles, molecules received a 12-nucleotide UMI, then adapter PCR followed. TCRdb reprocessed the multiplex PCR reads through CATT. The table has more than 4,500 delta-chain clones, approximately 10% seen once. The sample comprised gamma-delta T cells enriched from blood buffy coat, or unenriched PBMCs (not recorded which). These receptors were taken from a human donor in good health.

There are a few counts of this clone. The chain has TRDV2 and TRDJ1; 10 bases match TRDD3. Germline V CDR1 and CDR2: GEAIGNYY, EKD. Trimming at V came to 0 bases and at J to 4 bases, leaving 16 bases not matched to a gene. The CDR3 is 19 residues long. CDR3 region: CACDTARSHLGDKVDKLIF. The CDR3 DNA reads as TGTGCCTGTGACACCGCCCGGTCCCACCTGGGGGATAAGGTCGATAAACTCATCTTT.

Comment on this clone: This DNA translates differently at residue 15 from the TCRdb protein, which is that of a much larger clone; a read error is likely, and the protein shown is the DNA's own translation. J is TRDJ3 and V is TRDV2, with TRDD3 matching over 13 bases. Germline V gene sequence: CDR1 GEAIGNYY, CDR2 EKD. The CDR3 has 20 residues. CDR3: CACDKVLGDTRSWDIRQMFF. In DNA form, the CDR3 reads TGTGCCTGTGACAAAGTACTGGGGGATACGCGCTCCTGGGACATCCGACAGATGTTTTTC.

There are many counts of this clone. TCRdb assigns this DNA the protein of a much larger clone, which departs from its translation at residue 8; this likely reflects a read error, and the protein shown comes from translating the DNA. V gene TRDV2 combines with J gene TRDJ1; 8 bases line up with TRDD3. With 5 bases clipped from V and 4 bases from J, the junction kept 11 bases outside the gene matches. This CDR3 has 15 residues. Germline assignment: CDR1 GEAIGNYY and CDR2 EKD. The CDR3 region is CACAQLGGRDDKLIF. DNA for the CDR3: TGTGCCTGTGCCCAACTGGGGGGTAGGGACGATAAACTCATCTTT.

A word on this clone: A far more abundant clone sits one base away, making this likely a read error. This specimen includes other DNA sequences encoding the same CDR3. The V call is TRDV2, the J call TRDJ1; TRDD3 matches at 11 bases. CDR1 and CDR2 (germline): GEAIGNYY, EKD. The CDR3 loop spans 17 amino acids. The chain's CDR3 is CACDSLMGDTDTDKLIF. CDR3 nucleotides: TGTGCCTGTGACTCGCTGATGGGGGATACGGACACCGACAAACTCATCTTT.